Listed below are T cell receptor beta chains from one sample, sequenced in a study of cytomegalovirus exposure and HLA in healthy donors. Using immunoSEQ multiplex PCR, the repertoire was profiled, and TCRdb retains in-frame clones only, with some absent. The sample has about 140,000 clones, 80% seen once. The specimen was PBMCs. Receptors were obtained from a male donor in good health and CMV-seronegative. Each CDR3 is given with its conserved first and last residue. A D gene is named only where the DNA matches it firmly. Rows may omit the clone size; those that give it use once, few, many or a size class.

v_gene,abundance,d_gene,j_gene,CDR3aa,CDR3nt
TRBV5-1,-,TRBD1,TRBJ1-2,CASSPSTGNYGYTF,TGCGCCAGCAGCCCCTCGACAGGGAACTATGGCTACACCTTC
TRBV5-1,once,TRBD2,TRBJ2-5,CATSPSGGEETQYF,TGCGCAACCAGTCCTAGCGGGGGCGAAGAGACCCAGTACTTC
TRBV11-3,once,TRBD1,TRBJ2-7,CASSVTGAENEQYF,TGTGCCAGCAGCGTCACAGGGGCCGAAAACGAGCAGTACTTC
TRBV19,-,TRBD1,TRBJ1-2,CASSRGGAVYGYTF,TGTGCCAGTAGCCGAGGGGGCGCCGTCTATGGCTACACCTTC
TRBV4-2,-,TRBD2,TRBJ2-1,CASSQVGGGVYNEQFF,TGTGCCAGCAGCCAAGTCGGCGGGGGGGTCTACAATGAGCAGTTCTTC
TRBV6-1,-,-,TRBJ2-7,CASSAVQGLYEQYF,TGTGCCAGCAGTGCGGTTCAGGGACTCTACGAGCAGTACTTC
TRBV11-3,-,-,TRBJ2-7,CASSKLNSYEQYF,TGTGCCAGCAGTAAATTAAACAGCTACGAGCAGTACTTC
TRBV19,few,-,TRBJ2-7,CASSMSVPYEQYF,TGTGCCAGTAGTATGTCCGTCCCCTACGAGCAGTACTTC
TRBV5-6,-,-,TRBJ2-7,CASSLGAGGSSYEQYF,TGTGCCAGCAGCTTGGGGGCAGGGGGGAGCTCCTACGAGCAGTACTTC
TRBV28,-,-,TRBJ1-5,CAIRTGQQGNQPQHF,TGTGCCATTCGCACCGGACAGCAGGGGAATCAGCCCCAGCATTTT
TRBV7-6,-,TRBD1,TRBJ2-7,CASSETGGHEQYF,TGTGCCAGCAGCGAAACAGGGGGCCACGAGCAGTACTTC
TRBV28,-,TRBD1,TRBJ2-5,CASSLGQGNLETQYF,TGTGCCAGCAGTTTGGGACAGGGGAATCTAGAGACCCAGTACTTC
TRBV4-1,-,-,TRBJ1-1,CASSQALTGTHTEAFF,TGCGCCAGCAGCCAAGCTCTGACAGGAACTCACACTGAAGCTTTCTTT
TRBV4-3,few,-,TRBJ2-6,CASSQRSGANVLTF,TGCGCCAGCAGCCAACGGTCTGGGGCCAACGTCCTGACTTTC
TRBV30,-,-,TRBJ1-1,CAWRGLGGYTEAFF,TGTGCCTGGAGGGGGTTAGGGGGTTACACTGAAGCTTTCTTT
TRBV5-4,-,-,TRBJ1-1,CASSLGGGTEAFF,TGTGCCAGCAGCCTCGGGGGGGGAACTGAAGCTTTCTTT
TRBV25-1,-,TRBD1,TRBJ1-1,CASTYGQGATEAFF,TGTGCCAGCACATACGGACAGGGGGCAACTGAAGCTTTCTTT
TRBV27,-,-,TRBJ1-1,CASSLIRGTEAFF,TGTGCCAGCAGTCTAATCCGTGGCACTGAAGCTTTCTTT
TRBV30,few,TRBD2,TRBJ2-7,CAWSPLAGGKQYF,TGTGCCTGGAGTCCACTAGCGGGGGGGAAGCAGTACTTC
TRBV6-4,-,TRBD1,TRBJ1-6,CASSEGDSNSPLHF,TGTGCCAGCAGTGAAGGGGACAGCAATTCACCCCTCCACTTT
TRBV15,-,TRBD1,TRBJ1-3,CATSRRLTGERNTIYF,TGTGCCACCAGCAGACGTTTGACAGGGGAACGAAACACCATATATTTT
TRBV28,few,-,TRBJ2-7,CASSLLRDSQSF,TGTGCCAGCAGTCTGCTCAGGGATAGTCAGTCCTTC
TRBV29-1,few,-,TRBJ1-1,CSVDRGQPNTEAFF,TGCAGCGTCGACCGTGGACAGCCGAACACTGAAGCTTTCTTT
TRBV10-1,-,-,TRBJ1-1,CASKDRNTEAFF,TGCGCCAGCAAGGACAGAAACACTGAAGCTTTCTTT
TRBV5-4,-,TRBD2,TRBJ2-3,CASSYSGGEDTQYF,TGTGCCAGCAGCTATAGCGGGGGGGAAGATACGCAGTATTTT